This T cell receptor beta chain was retrieved from a study of T-cell memory formation after mild COVID-19. General study results and limits: While clones contracting from day 15 to 85 were balanced between CD4 and CD8, later expanders leaned CD4+.

MiXCR, run by TCRdb on the 5' RACE reads, gives a single entry per CDR3 protein. The sample has 560,000 or so distinct CDR3 sequences; around a sixth are singletons. CDR3 length: 14 amino acids. Trimming removed 6 bases at V and 9 bases at J, with 18 bases between. From germline, CDR1 is LNHDA and CDR2 SQIVND (reference sequence). This clonotype was observed a handful of times. The antigen is undetermined. Material: PBMCs or a T cell subset sorted from them (not recorded which). This chain connects TRBV19 to TRBJ2-1; weak D call: TRBD2 (5 bases). This receptor was obtained from an adult woman who had mild COVID-19 (a few samples of this study predate the infection). Cell type and time point are not known. Written as DNA, the CDR3 is TGTGCCAGTAGCCCAGGACTCGGCGTACGTGAGCAGTTCTTC. Protein: CASSPGLGVREQFF.